Shown below are 14 T cell receptor beta chains from a single sample sequenced in a study of blood T cells in healthy people across ages. A second PCR, run for about 7 to 11 cycles, used a sample-barcoded 5' primer plus a J-beta primer mix. TCRdb reanalysed the 5' RACE reads using MiXCR and keeps one entry per CDR3 protein. The top ten hold 20% to 25% of the sample, which has fewer than 2 million distinct CDR3 sequences, roughly 43% seen once. Material: blood. The origin of the receptors is a human donor in good health.

The V gene is TRBV2, the J gene TRBJ1-4; D unclear. Germline V CDR1 and CDR2: SNHLY, FYNNEI. V lost 4 bases and J 6 bases, leaving 12 bases between the germline ends. The CDR3 length is 14 residues. The CDR3: CASSVAQGDEKLFF. DNA for the CDR3: TGTGCCAGCAGTGTTGCACAAGGAGATGAAAAACTGTTTTTT. Combining the CDR3 with reference TRBV2 and TRBJ1-4 gives the whole variable domain EPEVTQTPSHQVTQMGQEVILRCVPISNHLYFYWYRQILGQKVEFLVSFYNNEISEKSEIFDDQFSVERPDGSNFTLKIRSTKLEDSAMYFCASSVAQGDEKLFFGSGTQLSVL.

This clonotype was counted a few times. The V call is TRBV2, the J call TRBJ1-4; D remains unclear. Trimming shortened V by 4 bases and J by 5 bases, and 8 bases separated the two germline ends. The CDR3 runs to 13 residues. Germline V gives CDR1 SNHLY, CDR2 FYNNEI. The CDR3, as DNA: TGTGCCAGCAGTGTGTTAGTAAATGAAAAACTGTTTTTT. As protein: CASSVLVNEKLFF. Using reference TRBV2 and TRBJ1-4 for the parts outside the CDR3, the full variable domain is EPEVTQTPSHQVTQMGQEVILRCVPISNHLYFYWYRQILGQKVEFLVSFYNNEISEKSEIFDDQFSVERPDGSNFTLKIRSTKLEDSAMYFCASSVLVNEKLFFGSGTQLSVL.

This clonotype came up a few times. The chain uses TRBV6-6 and TRBJ1-2; no clear D gene. The CDR3 is made up of 15 amino acids. Germline CDR1 is MNHNY and CDR2 is SVGAGI (reference sequence). Trimming took off 0 bases at V and 8 bases at J, with 16 bases between the two ends. CDR3 DNA: TGTGCCAGCAGTTACTCCGGGTCTTTTGCTGAGGGCTACACCTTC. It yields the protein CASSYSGSFAEGYTF.

The chain recombines TRBV7-9 with TRBJ1-2; D gene ambiguous. This CDR3 is 14 amino acids long. V lost 6 bases and J 8 bases, leaving 19 bases between the germline ends. Germline CDR1 reads SEHNR; CDR2 reads FQNEAQ (reference sequence). CDR3 residues: CASSREVPPRGYTF. CDR3 bases: TGTGCCAGCAGTCGGGAGGTGCCTCCTAGAGGCTACACCTTC.

In this sample, this clonotype turned up a few times. V usage is TRBV27 and J usage is TRBJ2-7; a possible D gene is TRBD2 (5 bases). The CDR3 loop spans 16 amino acids. The V end was cut by 4 bases, the J end by 2 bases, with 18 bases between. From germline, CDR1 is MNHEY and CDR2 SMNVEV (reference sequence). The CDR3 DNA reads as TGTGCCAGCAGTTACTTCCCCCCGACGGGAACCTACGAGCAGTACTTC. Its protein product is CASSYFPPTGTYEQYF.

Turning to this clonotype: With only one base between it and a far larger clone, this is likely a read error. Since no conserved phenylalanine or tryptophan closes the CDR3, a read error is the likely cause. This sequence joins TRBV12-3 or TRBV12-4 and TRBJ1-2; D not certain. The germline V and J ends were trimmed by 5 bases and 1 base, with 5 bases remaining between them. The CDR3 runs to 12 residues. The CDR3 DNA follows: TGTGCCAGCAGTCCCGGTAACTATGGCTACACCTGC. Amino acids: CASSPGNYGYTC.

This clonotype was observed a handful of times. The V call is TRBV2, the J call TRBJ1-1; D might be TRBD1 (6 bases). V gave up 3 bases and J gave up 6 bases, with 11 bases separating them. Germline CDR1 is SNHLY and CDR2 is FYNNEI. The CDR3 is made up of 13 amino acids. CDR3 nucleotides: TGTGCCAGCAGTGATTTGGGACACTCTGAAGCTTTCTTT. It translates to CASSDLGHSEAFF.

J is TRBJ2-5 and V is TRBV2; perhaps TRBD2 as D (6 bases). Trimming removed 4 bases from V and 3 bases from J, with 18 bases in between. There are 16 residues in the CDR3. Germline values: CDR1 SNHLY, CDR2 FYNNEI. CDR3: CASSVFAGTTEETQYF. The CDR3 nucleotides are TGTGCCAGCAGTGTCTTCGCGGGAACAACCGAAGAGACCCAGTACTTC.

The CDR3 sequence is CASSPVTGLSDTQYF. CDR3 in DNA: TGCGCCAGCAGCCCCGTGACAGGGTTGTCAGATACGCAGTATTTT. The rearrangement uses TRBV5-1 and TRBJ2-3; TRBD1 aligns across 7 bases. Germline V lookup: CDR1 SGHRS, CDR2 YFSETQ. V lost 4 bases and J lost 4; bases outside the gene matches: 9. The length of the CDR3 is 15 residues.

This clonotype has a handful of counts. The V and J genes are TRBV29-1 and TRBJ1-1; D unclear. This CDR3 has 13 amino acids. V lost 5 bases, J lost 0 bases, and 10 bases lay in between. Germline loops: CDR1 SQVTM, CDR2 ANQGSEA. In nucleotides, the CDR3 is TGCAGCGTTCGACGAGACGTGAACACTGAAGCTTTCTTT. This translates into CSVRRDVNTEAFF. The full variable domain, completed using reference TRBV29-1 and TRBJ1-1, is SAVISQKPSRDICQRGTSLTIQCQVDSQVTMMFWYRQQPGQSLTLIATANQGSEATYESGFVIDKFPISRPNLTFSTLTVSNMSPEDSSIYLCSVRRDVNTEAFFGQGTRLTVV.

The chain carries TRBV5-1 and TRBJ1-2; 7 nucleotides agree with TRBD1. V lost 0 bases and J lost 2; bases outside the gene matches: 10. CDR3 size: 17 residues. CDR1 is SGHRS and CDR2 is YFSETQ in the germline V gene. CDR3 amino acids: CASSLVPPGQRNYGYTF. The CDR3 DNA follows: TGCGCCAGCAGCTTGGTCCCACCGGGACAGAGAAACTATGGCTACACCTTC.

This CDR3 reads CASSPYSGAHEQYF. CDR3 bases: TGTGCCAGCAGCCCCTACTCGGGGGCCCACGAGCAGTACTTC. The chain joins TRBV3-1 to TRBJ2-7, with D possibly being TRBD1 or TRBD2 (6 bases each). The V end was cut by 4 bases, the J end by 5 bases, with 15 bases between. Germline V gene data show CDR1 as LGHDT and CDR2 as YNNKEL (reference sequence). The CDR3 length is 14 residues.

The rearrangement links TRBV12-3 or TRBV12-4 to TRBJ1-1, with a tentative D call TRBD1 (5 bases). The CDR3 covers 14 residues. V was trimmed by 2 bases and J by 0 bases, leaving 7 bases between them. This CDR3 reads CASSLKGLNTEAFF. The DNA of the CDR3 is TGTGCCAGCAGTTTAAAGGGGTTGAACACTGAAGCTTTCTTT.

The rearrangement uses TRBV29-1 and TRBJ1-1; perhaps TRBD1 as D (6 bases). The CDR3 totals 13 residues. Trimming took 2 bases from V and 10 from J, leaving 17 bases between them. The germline CDR1 and CDR2 sequences are SQVTM and ANQGSEA. In DNA form, the CDR3 reads TGCAGCGTTGAACTTGGGACACCAGGGATAGCTTTCTTT. As protein: CSVELGTPGIAFF.